Detailed here is one T cell receptor (beta chain). Its antigen is as yet unknown. The germline CDR1 and CDR2 sequences are SGHRS and YFSETQ. The V and J ends lost 4 bases and 3 bases respectively, with 11 bases between them. CDR3 length: 14 amino acids. This entry belongs to a study of T-cell reconstitution after alpha-beta-depleted transplantation in children. Construction of the TCRbeta library involved unique molecular identifiers. TCRdb reprocessed the PCR reads via MiXCR and lists one record per CDR3 protein. The sample includes almost 600,000 distinct CDR3 sequences, 25% to 30% seen only once; the top ten take about 35%. Study conclusions and caveats: About two months after transplant, alpha-beta T cells reportedly came from several hundred expanded graft clones. At the one-year point after transplant, T-cell counts and TCRbeta diversity were found to come mostly from T cells that had been newly produced. Surviving recipient T cells and intrathymic progenitors accounted for some patients' high TCRbeta diversity at day 60.

This chain connects TRBV5-1 to TRBJ1-5; the D is unclear. The sequenced sample was PBMCs, obtained before TCRalphabeta/CD19-depleted stem cell transplant. The origin of this receptor is a boy in the first two years of life with Wiskott-Aldrich syndrome, due to receive a stem cell transplant. CDR3 amino acids: CASSPGGDNQPQHF. CDR3 sequence (DNA): TGCGCCAGCAGCCCCGGTGGGGACAATCAGCCCCAGCATTTT.